Listed below are T cell receptor beta chains from one sample, sequenced in a study of response to subunit inactivated influenza vaccine. TCRdb redid the calling of the RT-PCR reads with MiXCR, one entry per CDR3 protein. The sample contains over 400,000 distinct CDR3 sequences, 11% of which appear only once. Material: PBMCs from blood, obtained roughly 46 days after vaccination. Receptors originate from a man in his fifties who received an inactivated influenza vaccine. Each CDR3 is given without its conserved first and last residue. Fields, in order: J gene, V gene, CDR3 protein.

TRBJ2-1 | TRBV27 | ASSFPGGFEQF
TRBJ2-1 | TRBV5-6 | ASSMGDNEQF
TRBJ2-4 | TRBV28 | ASSSPRTGVLAKNIQY
TRBJ2-2 | TRBV7-9 | ASSKDRGDTGELF
TRBJ2-7 | TRBV3-1 | ASSQDLGQGREQY
TRBJ1-5 | TRBV7-2 | ASSSGTYSNQPQH
TRBJ2-6 | TRBV10-3 | AMGQGATGANVLT
TRBJ2-7 | TRBV3-1 | ASSPRTGTAYEQY
TRBJ2-3 | TRBV20-1 | SASKTGDGADTQY
TRBJ2-3 | TRBV20-1 | SARDGINTQY
TRBJ2-4 | TRBV7-2 | ASTPGGKNIQY
TRBJ2-1 | TRBV11-2 | ASSSGLGSGYNEQF
TRBJ1-4 | TRBV7-2 | ASSLRWAAVNEKLF
TRBJ1-2 | TRBV4-1 | ASSLTGGHYGYT
TRBJ2-1 | TRBV5-1 | ASSLPGPVREQF
TRBJ2-5 | TRBV9 | ASSAGLAGGWETQY
TRBJ1-3 | TRBV7-2 | ASSPALNAGNTIY
TRBJ1-4 | TRBV29-1 | SARDSELEKLF
TRBJ1-1 | TRBV20-1 | SARAYRERNTEAF
TRBJ1-2 | TRBV18 | ASSPGAGGGYT
TRBJ2-7 | TRBV27 | ASSLAGKQFLYEQY
TRBJ2-2 | TRBV6-1 | ASIGLAGGGSTGELF
TRBJ1-1 | TRBV5-1 | ASGPAGGNTEAF
TRBJ1-5 | TRBV12-3/TRBV12-4 | ASAGTGFQPQH
TRBJ1-4 | TRBV6-2/TRBV6-3 | ASSYPGQGDEKLF
TRBJ1-3 | TRBV11-2 | ASSFQVAGESSGNTIY
TRBJ2-7 | TRBV4-3 | ASSQDSTGRSYEQY
TRBJ2-3 | TRBV5-1 | ASSLAGGITDTQY
TRBJ2-3 | TRBV14 | ASSQDAYTDTQY